Listed below are T cell receptor beta chains from one sample, sequenced in a study of cytomegalovirus exposure and HLA in healthy donors. Assay: immunoSEQ multiplex PCR; the TCRdb copy retains only in-frame clones and omits some. The sample yields over 150,000 clones, approximately 86% seen once. The sample taken for sequencing was PBMCs. The receptor source for this set is a man aged 18-30 years in good health and CMV-seropositive. Each CDR3 is given with its conserved first and last residue. The order of the fields is V gene, D gene, clone size, J gene, CDR3 DNA, CDR3 protein. A D gene is named only where the DNA matches it firmly. Some rows have no size entry. The others give once, few or many, or a class for an expanded clone.

V gene: TRBV10-1
D gene: .
clone size: .
J gene: TRBJ1-1
CDR3 DNA: TGCGCCAGGGTGACAGGCCCATTGAACACTGAAGCTTTCTTT
CDR3 protein: CARVTGPLNTEAFF

V gene: TRBV5-1
D gene: .
clone size: .
J gene: TRBJ2-5
CDR3 DNA: TGCGCCAGCAGCTTGGAGCTAGCGACTAGTTGGACCCAGTACTTC
CDR3 protein: CASSLELATSWTQYF

V gene: TRBV11-2
D gene: TRBD2
clone size: once
J gene: TRBJ2-7
CDR3 DNA: TGTGCCAGCAGCTTACCGGGACTAGCGGGTGCAACCTACGAGCAGTACTTC
CDR3 protein: CASSLPGLAGATYEQYF

V gene: TRBV5-4
D gene: TRBD2
clone size: .
J gene: TRBJ2-3
CDR3 DNA: TGTGCCAGCAGCTCCATTAGCGGGGGGGCGGTTGGTACGCAGTATTTT
CDR3 protein: CASSSISGGAVGTQYF

V gene: TRBV30
D gene: TRBD1
clone size: .
J gene: TRBJ2-7
CDR3 DNA: TGTGCCTTCGGACAGGAACTCTCCTACGAGCAGTACTTC
CDR3 protein: CAFGQELSYEQYF

V gene: TRBV14
D gene: TRBD2
clone size: once
J gene: TRBJ2-7
CDR3 DNA: TGTGCCAGCAGCCAAGGACTAGCGGGAGAATCCTACGAGCAGTACTTC
CDR3 protein: CASSQGLAGESYEQYF

V gene: TRBV12-1
D gene: .
clone size: .
J gene: TRBJ2-3
CDR3 DNA: TGTGCCAGCAGCTTTGCAGAAGTCCTAAACACAGATACGCAGTATTTT
CDR3 protein: CASSFAEVLNTDTQYF

V gene: TRBV5-1
D gene: TRBD1
clone size: .
J gene: TRBJ2-3
CDR3 DNA: TGCGCCAGCAGCTTGGCGCGGCAGGGACAGGGCACAGATACGCAGTATTTT
CDR3 protein: CASSLARQGQGTDTQYF

V gene: TRBV6-5
D gene: TRBD1
clone size: .
J gene: TRBJ1-1
CDR3 DNA: TGTGCCAGCAGACATCCGGGACAGCCATTCTCTGAAGCTTTCTTT
CDR3 protein: CASRHPGQPFSEAFF

V gene: TRBV19
D gene: .
clone size: .
J gene: TRBJ1-2
CDR3 DNA: TGTGCCAGATCTCAGGAGGACTTCTATGGCTACACCTTC
CDR3 protein: CARSQEDFYGYTF

V gene: TRBV5-1
D gene: TRBD1
clone size: .
J gene: TRBJ1-1
CDR3 DNA: TGCGCCAGCAGCTTGGGACAGGGGGACGGAGCTTTCTTT
CDR3 protein: CASSLGQGDGAFF

V gene: TRBV4-2
D gene: TRBD2
clone size: .
J gene: TRBJ2-1
CDR3 DNA: TGTGCCAGCAGCCAAGGCTTCGGTAGCGGGAGGGGTTACTACAATGAGCAGTTCTTC
CDR3 protein: CASSQGFGSGRGYYNEQFF

V gene: TRBV7-9
D gene: .
clone size: .
J gene: TRBJ2-7
CDR3 DNA: TGTGCCAGCAGCCATATTGCCTGGGACTCATCCTACGAGCAGTACTTC
CDR3 protein: CASSHIAWDSSYEQYF

V gene: TRBV27
D gene: TRBD2
clone size: .
J gene: TRBJ2-1
CDR3 DNA: TGTGCCAGCACCGGATTGGAGCTAGCGGGCTCCTACAATGAGCAGTTCTTC
CDR3 protein: CASTGLELAGSYNEQFF

V gene: TRBV6-5
D gene: .
clone size: once
J gene: TRBJ1-2
CDR3 DNA: TGTGCCAGCAGTTACTACAGGGCAGGTCACTATGGCTACACCTTC
CDR3 protein: CASSYYRAGHYGYTF

V gene: TRBV19
D gene: TRBD1
clone size: .
J gene: TRBJ1-4
CDR3 DNA: TGTGCCAGTAGTACATGGACAGGGGCAACTAATGAAAAACTGTTTTTT
CDR3 protein: CASSTWTGATNEKLFF

V gene: TRBV19
D gene: .
clone size: .
J gene: TRBJ1-1
CDR3 DNA: TGTGCCAGTATCCAGGAGAGGACTACCAACAAGTACGCTGAAGCTTTCTTT
CDR3 protein: CASIQERTTNKYAEAFF

V gene: TRBV30
D gene: .
clone size: .
J gene: TRBJ2-7
CDR3 DNA: TGTGCCTGCCCTAAGGACTTCAGCTCCTACGAGCAGTACTTC
CDR3 protein: CACPKDFSSYEQYF

V gene: TRBV11-2
D gene: TRBD1
clone size: .
J gene: TRBJ2-7
CDR3 DNA: TGTGCCAGCAGTTGGGACAGGGGATACGAGCAGTACTTC
CDR3 protein: CASSWDRGYEQYF

V gene: TRBV27
D gene: TRBD2
clone size: .
J gene: TRBJ2-7
CDR3 DNA: TGTGCCAGCAGTTACAGCGGGGGCTCCTCTGAGCAGTACTTC
CDR3 protein: CASSYSGGSSEQYF

V gene: TRBV4-1
D gene: .
clone size: .
J gene: TRBJ1-5
CDR3 DNA: TGCGCCAGCAGCCAAGGGGGCCTGGCCGATCAGCCCCAGCATTTT
CDR3 protein: CASSQGGLADQPQHF

V gene: TRBV9
D gene: .
clone size: .
J gene: TRBJ2-3
CDR3 DNA: TGTGCCAGCAGCGTAGGGTCGACAACGAGCACAGATACGCAGTATTTT
CDR3 protein: CASSVGSTTSTDTQYF

V gene: TRBV28
D gene: .
clone size: .
J gene: TRBJ1-5
CDR3 DNA: TGTGCCAGCAGACCGACAAGTTATAGCAATCAGCCCCAGCATTTT
CDR3 protein: CASRPTSYSNQPQHF

V gene: TRBV10-3
D gene: .
clone size: .
J gene: TRBJ2-7
CDR3 DNA: TGTGCCATCAGTGAGGGGGCAGGGTCAGGCTACGAGCAGTACTTC
CDR3 protein: CAISEGAGSGYEQYF

V gene: TRBV10-1
D gene: TRBD1
clone size: .
J gene: TRBJ2-7
CDR3 DNA: TGCGCCAGCAGTGGCTCCCCCCGAGGGACAGCAACTACCTACGAGCAGTACTTC
CDR3 protein: CASSGSPRGTATTYEQYF

V gene: TRBV6-1
D gene: TRBD1
clone size: .
J gene: TRBJ2-7
CDR3 DNA: TGTGCCAGCAGTGAATCGGGACAGACCTTCTACGAGCAGTACTTC
CDR3 protein: CASSESGQTFYEQYF

V gene: TRBV5-6
D gene: TRBD1
clone size: .
J gene: TRBJ1-2
CDR3 DNA: TGTGCCAGCAGCTTGGCCGACAGGGCCCATGGCTACACCTTC
CDR3 protein: CASSLADRAHGYTF

V gene: TRBV29-1
D gene: .
clone size: .
J gene: TRBJ2-3
CDR3 DNA: TGCAGCGTGCCTAGCGATTTCAGCACAGATACGCAGTATTTT
CDR3 protein: CSVPSDFSTDTQYF

V gene: TRBV11-2
D gene: TRBD1
clone size: .
J gene: TRBJ2-3
CDR3 DNA: TGTGCCAGCAGGACAGGGGGCACAGATACGCAGTATTTT
CDR3 protein: CASRTGGTDTQYF

V gene: TRBV18
D gene: .
clone size: .
J gene: TRBJ1-1
CDR3 DNA: TGTGCCAGCTCACCGGAGATGAACACTGAAGCTTTCTTT
CDR3 protein: CASSPEMNTEAFF

V gene: TRBV7-8
D gene: TRBD2
clone size: .
J gene: TRBJ2-1
CDR3 DNA: TGTGCCAGCAGCTTGGGGACCCCAGGCCTAGCGGCCTCCTACAATGAGCAGTTCTTC
CDR3 protein: CASSLGTPGLAASYNEQFF

V gene: TRBV7-2
D gene: .
clone size: few
J gene: TRBJ2-1
CDR3 DNA: TGTGCCAGCAGCGCCCGGGTCAATGAGCAGTTCTTC
CDR3 protein: CASSARVNEQFF

V gene: TRBV27
D gene: .
clone size: .
J gene: TRBJ2-1
CDR3 DNA: TGTGCCAGCAGTTTATTCTCTTCTAGCTCCTACAATGAGCAGTTCTTC
CDR3 protein: CASSLFSSSSYNEQFF

V gene: TRBV5-1
D gene: TRBD2
clone size: .
J gene: TRBJ2-7
CDR3 DNA: TGCGCCAGCAGGGAAGGGCTAGCGGGGCGCTCCTACGAGCAGTACTTC
CDR3 protein: CASREGLAGRSYEQYF

V gene: TRBV5-1
D gene: TRBD1
clone size: few
J gene: TRBJ1-6
CDR3 DNA: TGCGCCAGCAGCACCTCCGGGACAGGGAATTCACCCCTCCACTTT
CDR3 protein: CASSTSGTGNSPLHF

V gene: TRBV5-4
D gene: .
clone size: .
J gene: TRBJ1-3
CDR3 DNA: TGTGCCAGCAGCTTCAACTCTGGAAACACCATATATTTT
CDR3 protein: CASSFNSGNTIYF

V gene: TRBV7-2
D gene: TRBD1
clone size: .
J gene: TRBJ1-4
CDR3 DNA: TGTGCCAGCAGCTCACGACAGGGAAGGGAACTGTTTTTT
CDR3 protein: CASSSRQGRELFF

V gene: TRBV5-4
D gene: .
clone size: .
J gene: TRBJ2-2
CDR3 DNA: TGTGCCAGCGCCTTTTCCGCGGGGCGCACCGGGGAGCTGTTTTTT
CDR3 protein: CASAFSAGRTGELFF

V gene: TRBV9
D gene: .
clone size: once
J gene: TRBJ1-1
CDR3 DNA: TGTGCCAGCAGCGTAGGCGGTAGGATCACTGAAGCTTTCTTT
CDR3 protein: CASSVGGRITEAFF

V gene: TRBV7-9
D gene: .
clone size: .
J gene: TRBJ2-1
CDR3 DNA: TGTGCCAGCAGCTTGCTGTGGGGGGGCCGCCACAATGAGCAGTTCTTC
CDR3 protein: CASSLLWGGRHNEQFF

V gene: TRBV7-2
D gene: .
clone size: few
J gene: TRBJ1-3
CDR3 DNA: TGTGCCAGCAGCTTAGACGGGGGCTCTGGAAACACCATATATTTT
CDR3 protein: CASSLDGGSGNTIYF

V gene: TRBV5-1
D gene: .
clone size: many
J gene: TRBJ2-7
CDR3 DNA: TGCGCCAGCAACAGGGACATATGGACCTCCTACGAGCAGTACTTC
CDR3 protein: CASNRDIWTSYEQYF

V gene: TRBV18
D gene: .
clone size: .
J gene: TRBJ2-2
CDR3 DNA: TGTGCCAGCTCACCAGGCCAGGGGCCCGCCGGGGAGCTGTTTTTT
CDR3 protein: CASSPGQGPAGELFF

V gene: TRBV6-6
D gene: .
clone size: .
J gene: TRBJ1-1
CDR3 DNA: TGTGCCAGCAGTGAGACAGCGAACACTGAAGCTTTCTTT
CDR3 protein: CASSETANTEAFF

V gene: TRBV5-6
D gene: .
clone size: .
J gene: TRBJ2-4
CDR3 DNA: TGTGCCAGCCGGGGGGCGGGGCTAAACATTCAGTACTTC
CDR3 protein: CASRGAGLNIQYF

V gene: TRBV27
D gene: TRBD1
clone size: few
J gene: TRBJ1-5
CDR3 DNA: TGTGCCAGCAGCACACAGGGGAAGGGCAATCAGCCCCAGCATTTT
CDR3 protein: CASSTQGKGNQPQHF

V gene: TRBV7-2
D gene: .
clone size: .
J gene: TRBJ1-2
CDR3 DNA: TGTGCCAGCAGCTCGGCAGGGGCTAACTATGGCTACACCTTC
CDR3 protein: CASSSAGANYGYTF

V gene: TRBV7-2
D gene: .
clone size: .
J gene: TRBJ2-7
CDR3 DNA: TGTGCCAGCAGCTTAAGTCCCGGGATCTACGAGCAGTACTTC
CDR3 protein: CASSLSPGIYEQYF

V gene: TRBV13
D gene: .
clone size: few
J gene: TRBJ1-1
CDR3 DNA: TGTGCCAGCAGCCCGGGACAACTTGAAGCTTTCTTT
CDR3 protein: CASSPGQLEAFF

V gene: TRBV11-1
D gene: .
clone size: once
J gene: TRBJ1-2
CDR3 DNA: TGTGCCAGCAGCTTAAGTTGGGCGAATCAAGGCTACACCTTC
CDR3 protein: CASSLSWANQGYTF

V gene: TRBV6-4
D gene: .
clone size: .
J gene: TRBJ2-1
CDR3 DNA: TGTGCCAGCAGTGCCGGACTCCCCAATGAGCAGTTCTTC
CDR3 protein: CASSAGLPNEQFF

V gene: TRBV11-2
D gene: .
clone size: .
J gene: TRBJ2-7
CDR3 DNA: TGTGCCAGCAGCTTAGGGACAGATTCCTACGAGCAGTACTTC
CDR3 protein: CASSLGTDSYEQYF

V gene: TRBV10-3
D gene: TRBD1
clone size: .
J gene: TRBJ1-5
CDR3 DNA: TGTGCCATCAGTGGTCAAGGGGGCTCTGGCACGTCGGATCAGCCCCAGCATTTT
CDR3 protein: CAISGQGGSGTSDQPQHF

V gene: TRBV6-5
D gene: TRBD1
clone size: .
J gene: TRBJ1-1
CDR3 DNA: TGTGCCAGCCAAATAAACGCCAACAGGGGAGCTGAAGCTTTCTTT
CDR3 protein: CASQINANRGAEAFF

V gene: TRBV25-1
D gene: .
clone size: .
J gene: TRBJ1-1
CDR3 DNA: TGTGCCACCACCCCGAAAGGGGCTGGGAACACTGAAGCTTTCTTT
CDR3 protein: CATTPKGAGNTEAFF

V gene: TRBV6-1
D gene: .
clone size: .
J gene: TRBJ2-1
CDR3 DNA: TGTGCCAGCAGTGGGACAGTCGAGAGCTCCTACAATGAGCAGTTCTTC
CDR3 protein: CASSGTVESSYNEQFF

V gene: TRBV4-3
D gene: .
clone size: .
J gene: TRBJ1-1
CDR3 DNA: TGCGCCAGCAGCGGGCCCATGAACACTGAAGCTTTCTTT
CDR3 protein: CASSGPMNTEAFF

V gene: TRBV9
D gene: TRBD1
clone size: .
J gene: TRBJ1-1
CDR3 DNA: TGTGCCAGCAGCGTAGTCCAGGGGGACACTGAAGCTTTCTTT
CDR3 protein: CASSVVQGDTEAFF

V gene: TRBV29-1
D gene: TRBD1
clone size: .
J gene: TRBJ2-2
CDR3 DNA: TGCAGCGCCCGGGACAGTTTCACCGGGGAGCTGTTTTTT
CDR3 protein: CSARDSFTGELFF

V gene: TRBV18
D gene: .
clone size: .
J gene: TRBJ2-2
CDR3 DNA: TGTGCCAGCTCACTCCGGAGTGTGGAGCTGTTTTTT
CDR3 protein: CASSLRSVELFF